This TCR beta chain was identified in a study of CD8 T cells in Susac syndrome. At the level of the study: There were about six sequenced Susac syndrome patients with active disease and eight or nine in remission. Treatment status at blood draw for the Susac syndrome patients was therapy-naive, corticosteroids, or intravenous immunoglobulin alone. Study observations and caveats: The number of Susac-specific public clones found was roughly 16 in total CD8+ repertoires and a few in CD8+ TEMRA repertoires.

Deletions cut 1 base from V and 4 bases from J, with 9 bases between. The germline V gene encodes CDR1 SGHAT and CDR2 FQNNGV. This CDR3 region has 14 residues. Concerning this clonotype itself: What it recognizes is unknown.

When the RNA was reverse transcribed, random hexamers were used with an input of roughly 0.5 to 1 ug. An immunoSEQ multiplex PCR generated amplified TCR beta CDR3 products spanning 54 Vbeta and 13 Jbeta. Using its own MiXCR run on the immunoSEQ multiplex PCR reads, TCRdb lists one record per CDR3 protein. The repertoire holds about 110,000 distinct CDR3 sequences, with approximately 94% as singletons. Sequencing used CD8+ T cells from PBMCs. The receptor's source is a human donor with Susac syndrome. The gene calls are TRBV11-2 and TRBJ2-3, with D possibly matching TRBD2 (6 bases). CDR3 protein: CASSLVGGSDTQYF. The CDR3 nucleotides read TGTGCCAGCAGCTTAGTCGGAGGGTCAGATACGCAGTATTTT.